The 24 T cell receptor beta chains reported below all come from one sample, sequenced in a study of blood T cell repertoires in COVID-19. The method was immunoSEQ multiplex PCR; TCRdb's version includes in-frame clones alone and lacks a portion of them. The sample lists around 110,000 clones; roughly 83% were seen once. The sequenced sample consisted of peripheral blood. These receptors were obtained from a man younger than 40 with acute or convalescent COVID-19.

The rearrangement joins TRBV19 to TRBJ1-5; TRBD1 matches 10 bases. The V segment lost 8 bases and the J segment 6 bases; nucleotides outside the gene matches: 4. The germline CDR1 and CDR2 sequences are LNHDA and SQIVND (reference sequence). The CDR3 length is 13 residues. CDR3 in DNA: TGTGCCAGTCGACAGGGGGCGGGTCAGCCCCAGCATTTT. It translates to CASRQGAGQPQHF.

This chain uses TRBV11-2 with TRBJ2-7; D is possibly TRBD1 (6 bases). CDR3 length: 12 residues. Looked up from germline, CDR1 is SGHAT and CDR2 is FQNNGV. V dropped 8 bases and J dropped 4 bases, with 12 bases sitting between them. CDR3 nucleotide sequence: TGTGCCAGCGGGGACAAGTTTTACGAGCAGTACGTC. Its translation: CASGDKFYEQYV.

The CDR3 sequence: CASSLSLAGGPETQYF. CDR3 sequence (DNA): TGTGCCAGCTCACTATCACTAGCGGGAGGGCCGGAAACGCAGTATTTT. V usage is TRBV18 and J usage is TRBJ2-3; 13 bases match TRBD2. Per the germline V gene, CDR1 is KGHSH and CDR2 is LQKENI. The CDR3 extends over 16 amino acids. Losses at the gene ends were 4 bases for V and 9 bases for J; bases not matched to a gene: 10.

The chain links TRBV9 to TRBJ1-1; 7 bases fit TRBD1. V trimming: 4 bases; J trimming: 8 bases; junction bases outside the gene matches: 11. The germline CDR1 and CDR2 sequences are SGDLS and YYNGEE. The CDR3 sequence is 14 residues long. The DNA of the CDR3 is TGTGCCAGCAGCCCAACGGGACAGTTTCCCGAAGCTTTCTTT. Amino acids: CASSPTGQFPEAFF.

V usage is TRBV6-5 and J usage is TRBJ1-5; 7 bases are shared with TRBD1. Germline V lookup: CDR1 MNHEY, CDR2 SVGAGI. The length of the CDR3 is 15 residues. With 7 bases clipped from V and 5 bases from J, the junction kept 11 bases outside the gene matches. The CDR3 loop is CASNPASTGDQPQHF. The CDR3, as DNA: TGTGCCAGCAACCCAGCCTCCACAGGGGATCAGCCCCAGCATTTT.

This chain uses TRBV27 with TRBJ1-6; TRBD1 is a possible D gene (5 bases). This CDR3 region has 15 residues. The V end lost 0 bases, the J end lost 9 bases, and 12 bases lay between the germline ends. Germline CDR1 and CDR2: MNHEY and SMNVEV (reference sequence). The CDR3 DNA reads TGTGCCAGCAGTTTATCCAGGGTGGACGGTTCACCCCTCCACTTT. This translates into CASSLSRVDGSPLHF.

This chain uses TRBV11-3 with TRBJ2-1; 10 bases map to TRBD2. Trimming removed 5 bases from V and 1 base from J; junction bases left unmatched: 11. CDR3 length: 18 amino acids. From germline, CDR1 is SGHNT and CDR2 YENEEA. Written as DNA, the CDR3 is TGTGCCAGCAGCCCCAGGACTAGCGGCGGAAAGTCCTACAATGAGCAGTTCTTC. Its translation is CASSPRTSGGKSYNEQFF.

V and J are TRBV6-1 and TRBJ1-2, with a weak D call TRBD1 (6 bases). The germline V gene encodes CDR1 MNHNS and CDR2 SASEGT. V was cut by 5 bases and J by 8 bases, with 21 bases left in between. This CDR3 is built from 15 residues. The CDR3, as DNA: TGTGCCAGCAGTTCAACGGGACACCTGATCGAGGGCTACACCTTC. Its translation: CASSSTGHLIEGYTF.

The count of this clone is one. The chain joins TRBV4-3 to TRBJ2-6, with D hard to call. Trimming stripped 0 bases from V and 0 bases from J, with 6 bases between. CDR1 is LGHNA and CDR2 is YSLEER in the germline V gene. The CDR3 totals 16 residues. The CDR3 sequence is CASSQETSSGANVLTF. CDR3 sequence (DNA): TGCGCCAGCAGCCAAGAAACGAGCTCTGGGGCCAACGTCCTGACTTTC.

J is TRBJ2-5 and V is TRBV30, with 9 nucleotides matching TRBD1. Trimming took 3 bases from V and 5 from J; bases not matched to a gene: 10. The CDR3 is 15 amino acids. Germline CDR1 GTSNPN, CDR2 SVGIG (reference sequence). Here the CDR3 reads CAWSPSGTGRETQYF. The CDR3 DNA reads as TGTGCCTGGAGCCCATCCGGGACAGGGAGGGAGACCCAGTACTTC.

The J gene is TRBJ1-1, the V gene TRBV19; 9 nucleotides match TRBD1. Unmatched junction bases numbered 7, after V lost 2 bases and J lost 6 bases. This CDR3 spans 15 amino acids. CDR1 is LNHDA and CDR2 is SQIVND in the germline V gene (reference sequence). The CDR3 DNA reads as TGTGCCAGTAGTATAAGGGGTCGACAGGGGGCTGAAGCTTTCTTT. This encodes CASSIRGRQGAEAFF.

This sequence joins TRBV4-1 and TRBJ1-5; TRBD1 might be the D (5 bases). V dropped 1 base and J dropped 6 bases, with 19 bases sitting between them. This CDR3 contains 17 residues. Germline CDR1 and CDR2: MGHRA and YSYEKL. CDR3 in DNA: TGCGCCAGCAGCCAAGTAACAGGTCTGGCAGGATCTCAGCCCCAGCATTTT. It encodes CASSQVTGLAGSQPQHF.

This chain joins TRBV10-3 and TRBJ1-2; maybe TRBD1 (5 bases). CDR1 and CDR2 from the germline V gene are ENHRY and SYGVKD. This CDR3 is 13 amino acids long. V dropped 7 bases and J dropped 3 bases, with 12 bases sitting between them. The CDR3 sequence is CAINSGRDYGYTF. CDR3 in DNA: TGTGCCATCAATTCTGGCAGGGACTATGGCTACACCTTC.

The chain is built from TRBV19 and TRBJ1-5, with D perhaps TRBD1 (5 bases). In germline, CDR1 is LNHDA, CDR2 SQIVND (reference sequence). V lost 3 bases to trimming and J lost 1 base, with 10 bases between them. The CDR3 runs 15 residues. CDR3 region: CASSMGPGSNQPQHF. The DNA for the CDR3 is TGTGCCAGTAGTATGGGGCCCGGAAGCAATCAGCCCCAGCATTTT.

CDR3 protein: CASNYLAGKVSYEQYF. The CDR3 DNA is TGTGCCAGCAATTATCTAGCGGGGAAAGTCTCCTACGAGCAGTACTTC. This chain connects TRBV6-5 to TRBJ2-7, with 9 bases identical to TRBD2. With V trimmed by 7 bases and J by 0 bases, 10 bases remained unmatched. Germline CDR1 reads MNHEY; CDR2 reads SVGAGI. The CDR3 extends over 16 amino acids.

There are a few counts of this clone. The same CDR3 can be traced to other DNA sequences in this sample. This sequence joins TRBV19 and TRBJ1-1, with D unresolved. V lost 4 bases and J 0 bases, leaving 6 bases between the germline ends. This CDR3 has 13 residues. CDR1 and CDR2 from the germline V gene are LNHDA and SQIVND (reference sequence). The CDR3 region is CASSSGLNTEAFF. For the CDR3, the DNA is TGTGCCAGTAGTAGCGGATTGAACACTGAAGCTTTCTTT.

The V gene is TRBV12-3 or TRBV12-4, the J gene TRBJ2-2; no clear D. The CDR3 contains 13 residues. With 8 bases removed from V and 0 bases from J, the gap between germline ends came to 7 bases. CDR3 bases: TGTGCCAGCTCGTATGCGAACACCGGGGAGCTGTTTTTT. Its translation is CASSYANTGELFF.

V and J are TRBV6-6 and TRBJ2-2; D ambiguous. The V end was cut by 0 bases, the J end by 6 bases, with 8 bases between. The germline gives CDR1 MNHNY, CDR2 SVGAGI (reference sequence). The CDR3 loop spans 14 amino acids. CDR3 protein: CASSYSSGAGELFF. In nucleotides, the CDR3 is TGTGCCAGCAGTTACTCGAGTGGAGCCGGGGAGCTGTTTTTT.

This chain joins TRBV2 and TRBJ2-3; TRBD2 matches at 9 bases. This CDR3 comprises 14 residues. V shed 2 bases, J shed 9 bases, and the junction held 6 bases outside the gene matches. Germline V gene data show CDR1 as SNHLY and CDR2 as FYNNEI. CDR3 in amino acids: CASSESVSGSTQYF. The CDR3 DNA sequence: TGTGCCAGCAGTGAATCTGTTAGCGGGAGCACGCAGTATTTT. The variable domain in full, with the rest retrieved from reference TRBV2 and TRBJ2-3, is EPEVTQTPSHQVTQMGQEVILRCVPISNHLYFYWYRQILGQKVEFLVSFYNNEISEKSEIFDDQFSVERPDGSNFTLKIRSTKLEDSAMYFCASSESVSGSTQYFGPGTRLTVL.

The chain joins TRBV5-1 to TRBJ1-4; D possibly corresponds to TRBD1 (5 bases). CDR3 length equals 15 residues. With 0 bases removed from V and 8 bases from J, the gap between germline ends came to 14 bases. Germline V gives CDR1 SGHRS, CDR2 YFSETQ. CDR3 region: CASSLESVGGEKLFF. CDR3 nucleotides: TGCGCCAGCAGCTTGGAATCTGTTGGGGGGGAAAAACTGTTTTTT.

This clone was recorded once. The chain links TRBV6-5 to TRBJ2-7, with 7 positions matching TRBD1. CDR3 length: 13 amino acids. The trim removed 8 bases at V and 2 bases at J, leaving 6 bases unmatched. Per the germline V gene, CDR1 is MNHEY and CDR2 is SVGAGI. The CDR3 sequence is CASARGTAYEQYV. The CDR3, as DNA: TGTGCCAGCGCCCGTGGGACAGCCTACGAGCAGTACGTC.

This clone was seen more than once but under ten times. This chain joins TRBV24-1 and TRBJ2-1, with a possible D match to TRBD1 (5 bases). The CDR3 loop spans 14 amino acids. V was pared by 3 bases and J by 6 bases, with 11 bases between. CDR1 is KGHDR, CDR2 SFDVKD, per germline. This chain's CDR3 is CATSDPTRVNEQFF. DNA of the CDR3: TGTGCCACCAGTGATCCTACCAGGGTCAATGAGCAGTTCTTC.

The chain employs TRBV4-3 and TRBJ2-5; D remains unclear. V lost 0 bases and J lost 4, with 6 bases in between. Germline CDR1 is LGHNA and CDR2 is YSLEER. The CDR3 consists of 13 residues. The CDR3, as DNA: TGCGCCAGCAGCCAAGAGTCCGGAGAGACCCAGTACTTC. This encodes CASSQESGETQYF.

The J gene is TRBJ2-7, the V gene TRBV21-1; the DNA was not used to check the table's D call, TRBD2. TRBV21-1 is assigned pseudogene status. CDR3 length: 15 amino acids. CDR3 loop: CASGPPSGDTYEQYV. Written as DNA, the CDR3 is TGTGCCAGCGGGCCTCCTAGCGGGGATACCTACGAGCAGTACGTC.